This T cell receptor beta chain was obtained from a study of cytomegalovirus exposure and HLA in healthy donors. This clone has just one count. PCR primers comprised 60 Vbeta and 13 Jbeta primers. Sequencing was performed with immunoSEQ multiplex PCR; in TCRdb, only in-frame clones are kept and a portion is missing. The table records some 110,000 clones, roughly 68% of them present only once. These donors counted as nominally healthy when sampled, but unrecorded immune exposures were likely. The sequence came from a man under 40 in good health and CMV-seropositive. The sequencing sample was made of PBMCs.

CDR3: CASSVGQVAGYEQYF. As DNA, the CDR3 is TGTGCCAGCAGCGTAGGCCAGGTCGCGGGATACGAGCAGTACTTC. The rearrangement uses TRBV9 and TRBJ2-7, with D possibly TRBD2 on 6 matching bases. Germline loops: CDR1 SGDLS, CDR2 YYNGEE. CDR3 length: 15 residues. V was clipped by 0 bases and J by 4 bases, with 14 bases between them.